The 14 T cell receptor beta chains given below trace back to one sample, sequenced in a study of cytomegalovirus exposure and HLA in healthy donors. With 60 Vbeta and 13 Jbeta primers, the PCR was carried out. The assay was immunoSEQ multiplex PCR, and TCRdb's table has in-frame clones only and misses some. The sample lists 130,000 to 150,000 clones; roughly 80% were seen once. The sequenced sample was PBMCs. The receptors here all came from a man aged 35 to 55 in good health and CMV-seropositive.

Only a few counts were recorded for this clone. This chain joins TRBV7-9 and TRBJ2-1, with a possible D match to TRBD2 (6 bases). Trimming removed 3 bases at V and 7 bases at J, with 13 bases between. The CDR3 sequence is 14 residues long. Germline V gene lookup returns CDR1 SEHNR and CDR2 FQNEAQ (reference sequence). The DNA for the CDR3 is TGTGCCAGCAGCTTGTCAGCGGGTCGGAATGAGCAGTTCTTC. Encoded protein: CASSLSAGRNEQFF.

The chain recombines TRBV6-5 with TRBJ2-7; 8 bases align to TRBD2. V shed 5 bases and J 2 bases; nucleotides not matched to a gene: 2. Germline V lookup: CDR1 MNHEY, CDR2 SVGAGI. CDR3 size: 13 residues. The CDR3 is CASSSGGTYEQYF. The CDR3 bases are TGTGCCAGCAGTAGCGGGGGTACCTACGAGCAGTACTTC.

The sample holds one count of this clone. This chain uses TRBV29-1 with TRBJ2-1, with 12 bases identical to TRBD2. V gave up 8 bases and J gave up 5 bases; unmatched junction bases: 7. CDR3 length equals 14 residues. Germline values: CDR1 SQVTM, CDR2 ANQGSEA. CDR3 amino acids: CSIRLAGADNEQFF. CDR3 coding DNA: TGCAGCATAAGACTAGCGGGAGCGGACAATGAGCAGTTCTTC.

CDR3: CASSTGGFQPQHF. CDR3 nucleotide sequence: TGTGCCAGTAGTACAGGGGGTTTTCAGCCCCAGCATTTT. The chain carries TRBV19 and TRBJ1-5; 7 nucleotides match TRBD1. The V gene end was trimmed by 4 bases and the J gene end by 6 bases; junction bases not matched to a gene: 3. Germline V CDR1 and CDR2: LNHDA, SQIVND (reference sequence). The CDR3 is 13 amino acids.

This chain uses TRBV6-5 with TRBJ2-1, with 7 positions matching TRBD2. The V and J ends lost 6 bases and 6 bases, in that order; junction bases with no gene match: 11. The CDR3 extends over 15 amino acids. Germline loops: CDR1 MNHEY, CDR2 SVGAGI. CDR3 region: CASSPSGVWGNEQFF. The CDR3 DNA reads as TGTGCCAGCAGCCCTAGCGGAGTATGGGGCAATGAGCAGTTCTTC.

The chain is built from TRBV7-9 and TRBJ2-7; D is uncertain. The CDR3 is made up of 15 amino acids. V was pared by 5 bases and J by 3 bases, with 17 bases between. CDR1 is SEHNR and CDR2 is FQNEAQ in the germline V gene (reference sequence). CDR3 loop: CASSPSENRYYEQYF. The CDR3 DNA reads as TGTGCCAGCAGCCCAAGCGAAAACCGGTACTACGAGCAGTACTTC. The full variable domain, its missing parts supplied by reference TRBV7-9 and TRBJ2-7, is DTGVSQNPRHKITKRGQNVTFRCDPISEHNRLYWYRQTLGQGPEFLTYFQNEAQLEKSRLLSDRFSAERPKGSFSTLEIQRTEQGDSAMYLCASSPSENRYYEQYFGPGTRLTVT.

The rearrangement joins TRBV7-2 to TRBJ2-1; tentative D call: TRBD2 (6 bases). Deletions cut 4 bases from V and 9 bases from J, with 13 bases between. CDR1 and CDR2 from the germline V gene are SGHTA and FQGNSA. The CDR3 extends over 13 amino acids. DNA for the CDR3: TGTGCCAGCAGCTCAGCGCGGGGACTTGAGCAGTTCTTC. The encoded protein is CASSSARGLEQFF.

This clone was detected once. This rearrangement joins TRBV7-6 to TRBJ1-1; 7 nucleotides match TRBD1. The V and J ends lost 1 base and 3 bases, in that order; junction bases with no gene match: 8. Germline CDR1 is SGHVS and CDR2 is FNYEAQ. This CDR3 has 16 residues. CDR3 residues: CASSLEAFQGDTEAFF. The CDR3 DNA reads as TGTGCCAGCAGCTTAGAAGCCTTCCAGGGGGACACTGAAGCTTTCTTT.

In DNA form, the CDR3 reads TGTGCCAGCAGCGTAGTAAGTAGTCACACTGAAGCTTTCTTT. It specifies CASSVVSSHTEAFF. The chain employs TRBV9 and TRBJ1-1, with no clear D. V lost 0 bases and J lost 3, with 9 bases in between. Germline V gene lookup returns CDR1 SGDLS and CDR2 YYNGEE. The CDR3 runs to 14 residues.

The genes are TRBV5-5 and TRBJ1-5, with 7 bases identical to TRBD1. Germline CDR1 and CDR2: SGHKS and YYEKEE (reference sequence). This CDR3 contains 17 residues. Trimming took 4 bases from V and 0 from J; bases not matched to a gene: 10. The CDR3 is CASSPTDRMYSNQPQHF. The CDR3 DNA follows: TGTGCCAGCAGCCCTACGGACAGGATGTATAGCAATCAGCCCCAGCATTTT.

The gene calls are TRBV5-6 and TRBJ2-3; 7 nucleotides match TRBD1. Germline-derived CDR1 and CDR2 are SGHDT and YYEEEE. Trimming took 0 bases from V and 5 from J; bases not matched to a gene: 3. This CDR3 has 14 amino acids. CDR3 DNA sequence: TGTGCCAGCAGCTTGGAGGGGGCAATAGATACGCAGTATTTT. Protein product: CASSLEGAIDTQYF.

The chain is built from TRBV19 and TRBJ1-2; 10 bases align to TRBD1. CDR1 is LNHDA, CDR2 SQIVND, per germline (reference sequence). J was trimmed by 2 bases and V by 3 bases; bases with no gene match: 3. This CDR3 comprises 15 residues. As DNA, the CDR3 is TGTGCCAGTAGTATGGGACAGGGGCAAAACTATGGCTACACCTTC. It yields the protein CASSMGQGQNYGYTF.

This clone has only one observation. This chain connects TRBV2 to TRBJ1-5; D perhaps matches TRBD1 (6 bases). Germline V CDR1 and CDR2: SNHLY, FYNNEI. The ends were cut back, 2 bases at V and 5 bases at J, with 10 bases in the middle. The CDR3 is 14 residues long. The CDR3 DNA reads TGTGCCAGCAGTGAAACACAGGGATATCAGCCCCAGCATTTT. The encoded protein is CASSETQGYQPQHF.

CDR3 residues: CASSQRTSGYPDTQYF. For the CDR3, the DNA is TGTGCCAGCAGCCAACGGACTAGCGGGTACCCAGATACGCAGTATTTT. The chain employs TRBV14 and TRBJ2-3; TRBD2 agrees at 11 bases. J gave up 4 bases and V 2 bases, and 5 bases lay outside the gene matches. The CDR3 length is 16 residues. Germline assignment: CDR1 SGHDN and CDR2 FVKESK.